This TCR beta chain was sequenced for a study of shared clonotypes between healthy human individuals. Naivety among CD8 cells was defined by CD45RO negativity and positive CCR7 selection, thereby excluding terminally differentiated effector memory CD45RA+ cells. The CDR3 runs to 13 residues. CDR1 is SGHTA and CDR2 is FQGTGA in the germline V gene. V gave up 5 bases and J gave up 1 base, with 8 bases separating them. The data were produced by immunoSEQ multiplex PCR, yet TCRdb's version contains in-frame clones alone and is incomplete. Altogether millions of clones are present, more than 85% being singletons, with the ten largest covering under 2%.

Sequences were obtained from naive CD8+ T cells from PBMCs. The TCR sequence derives from a man aged 18 to 30 in good health. Some clones in this sample may be carry-over from other donors' samples. V and J are TRBV7-3 and TRBJ1-1; D uncertain. CDR3 sequence reads: CASSVAANTEAFF. The CDR3 DNA reads TGTGCCAGCAGCGTGGCAGCGAACACTGAAGCTTTCTTT.